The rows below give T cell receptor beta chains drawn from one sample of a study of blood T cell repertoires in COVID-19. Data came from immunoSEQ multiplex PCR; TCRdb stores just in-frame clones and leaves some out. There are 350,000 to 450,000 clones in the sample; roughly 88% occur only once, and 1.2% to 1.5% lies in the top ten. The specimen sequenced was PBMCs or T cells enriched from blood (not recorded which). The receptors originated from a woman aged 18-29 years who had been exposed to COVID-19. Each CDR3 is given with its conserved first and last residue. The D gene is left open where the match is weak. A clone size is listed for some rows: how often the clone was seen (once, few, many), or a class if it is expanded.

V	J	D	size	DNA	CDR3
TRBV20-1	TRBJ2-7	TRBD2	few	TGCAGTGCTAGTAGCGGGAGGAGCTACGAGCAGTACTTC	CSASSGRSYEQYF
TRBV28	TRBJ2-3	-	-	TGTGCCAGCAGTTGGGGAGGGGGAGGGCCACAGGATACGCAGTATTTT	CASSWGGGGPQDTQYF
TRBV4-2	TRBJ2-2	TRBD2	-	TGTGCCAGCAGCCAACCAGCGGGAGAGGCCGGGGAGCTGTTTTTT	CASSQPAGEAGELFF
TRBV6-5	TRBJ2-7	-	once	TGTGCCAGCAGGACCCGGGACAAGGTCCTCGAGCAGTACTTC	CASRTRDKVLEQYF
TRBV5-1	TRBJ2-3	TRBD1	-	TGCGCCAGCAGCGGAGGACAGGAGACAGATACGCAGTATTTT	CASSGGQETDTQYF
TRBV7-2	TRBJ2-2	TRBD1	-	TGTGCCAGTTTTCGAGGGGGCCCAAACACCGGGGAGCTGTTTTTT	CASFRGGPNTGELFF
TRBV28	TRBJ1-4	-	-	TGTGCCAGCAATTCCCCCGCGACTAATGAAAAACTGTTTTTT	CASNSPATNEKLFF
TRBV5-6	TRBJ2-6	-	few	TGTGCCAGCAGCTTGGAAACTACAGGGTACGGGGCCAACGTCCTGACTTTC	CASSLETTGYGANVLTF
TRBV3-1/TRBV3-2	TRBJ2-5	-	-	TGTGCCAGCAGCCAACTACTACTAGATCGCGGAGAGACCCAGTACTTC	CASSQLLLDRGETQYF
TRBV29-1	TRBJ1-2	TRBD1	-	TGCAGCGTTGAAAAGGACAGGGGGTTTTCTAACTATGGCTACACCTTC	CSVEKDRGFSNYGYTF
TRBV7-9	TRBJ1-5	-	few	TGTGCCAGCACAGTTGGCGGTTCCAATCAGCCCCAGCATTTT	CASTVGGSNQPQHF
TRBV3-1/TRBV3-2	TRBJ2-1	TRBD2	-	TGTGCCAGCAGCCAAGTCGACGGGGGGAAGGCGTTCTTC	CASSQVDGGKAFF
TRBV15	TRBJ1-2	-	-	TGTGCCACCAGCAGGGGCTTTACGGGCTACACCTTC	CATSRGFTGYTF
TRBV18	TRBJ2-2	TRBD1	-	TGTGCCAGCTCACCGGGACAGGCGACCGGGGAGCTGTTTTTT	CASSPGQATGELFF
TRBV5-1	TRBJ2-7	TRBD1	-	TGCGCCAGCAGCTTGAGTCCCGGGACAGCGATATCCTACGAGCAGTACTTC	CASSLSPGTAISYEQYF
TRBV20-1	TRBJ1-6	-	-	TGCAGTGCTAGTGAGGGTACAGCACCCCTCCACTTT	CSASEGTAPLHF
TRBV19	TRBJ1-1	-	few	TGTGCCAGTAGTATGGGGCAGGGATGGACTGAAGCTTTCTTT	CASSMGQGWTEAFF
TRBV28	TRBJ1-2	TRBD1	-	TGTGCCAGCAGTGAATTGAAGACAGGGGACTATGGCTACACCTTC	CASSELKTGDYGYTF
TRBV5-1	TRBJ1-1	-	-	TGCGCCAGCAGCTTGGAGTGGCAGTTGAACACTGAAGCTTTCTTT	CASSLEWQLNTEAFF
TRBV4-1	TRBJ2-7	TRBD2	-	TGCGCCAGCAGCCACCCCGGGATGACTAGCGGAAGCTCCTACGAGCAGTACTTC	CASSHPGMTSGSSYEQYF
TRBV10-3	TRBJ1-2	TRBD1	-	TGTGCCATCAGTAGTACAGGGGGCTTTGGCTACACCTTC	CAISSTGGFGYTF
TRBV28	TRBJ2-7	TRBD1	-	TGTGCCAGCGCCTTACCGGGACAGCCATACGAGCAGTACTTC	CASALPGQPYEQYF
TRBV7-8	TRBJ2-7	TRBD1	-	TGTGCCAGCAGCCCCCGGACAGGGGCGCTAGACGAGCAGTACTTC	CASSPRTGALDEQYF
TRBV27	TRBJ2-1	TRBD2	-	TGTGCCAGCAGTCTTACGGGGGGGGTCTTGGTGGGGGAGCAGTTCTTC	CASSLTGGVLVGEQFF
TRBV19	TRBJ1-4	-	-	TGTGCCACTCAAGGGACTATTCTGTTTTTT	CATQGTILFF
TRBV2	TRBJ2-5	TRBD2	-	TGTGCCAGCAGTATACAACTAGCGGGGGGGCCGAAAGAGGAGACCCAGTACTTC	CASSIQLAGGPKEETQYF
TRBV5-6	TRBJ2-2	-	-	TGTGCCAGCAGCTTCGGACTCGCGAAGCTGTTTTTT	CASSFGLAKLFF
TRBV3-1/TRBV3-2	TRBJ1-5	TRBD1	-	TGTGCCAGCAGCCCCAGACAGGGGGCTCAGCCCCAGCATTTT	CASSPRQGAQPQHF
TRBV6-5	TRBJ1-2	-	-	TGTGCCAGCAGTTACACCCCGACAGGAAACTATGGCTACACCTTC	CASSYTPTGNYGYTF
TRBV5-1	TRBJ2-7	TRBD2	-	TGCGCCAGCAGCTTTACGACTAGCGGGAGCTACGAGCAGTACTTC	CASSFTTSGSYEQYF
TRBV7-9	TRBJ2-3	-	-	TGTGCCAGCAGTCGGACTTCAGTTACGCAGTATTTT	CASSRTSVTQYF
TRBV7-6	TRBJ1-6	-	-	TGTGCCAGCAGTCAAAAGTCGTACAGCAGCTCCTATAATTCACCCCTCCACTTT	CASSQKSYSSSYNSPLHF
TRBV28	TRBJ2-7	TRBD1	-	TGTGCCAGTACCACACAGGGGCCCTCCTACGAGCAGTACTTC	CASTTQGPSYEQYF
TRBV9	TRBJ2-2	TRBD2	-	TGTGCCAGCAGCGTTGATGGTAGCGGGCCCCGGGAGCTGTTTTTT	CASSVDGSGPRELFF
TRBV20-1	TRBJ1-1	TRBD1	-	TGCAGTGCTAGTCAGGACAGGTTAACGCAGAACACTGAAGCTTTCTTT	CSASQDRLTQNTEAFF
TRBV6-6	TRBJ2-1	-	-	TGTGCCAGCAGCCGATCGGGACTTTCATTATCCTACAATGAGCAGTTCTTC	CASSRSGLSLSYNEQFF
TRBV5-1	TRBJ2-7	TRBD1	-	TGCGCCAGCAGCCCGGGGACAGGGAGCTCCTACGAGCAGTACTTC	CASSPGTGSSYEQYF
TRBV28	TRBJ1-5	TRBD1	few	TGTGCCAGCAGGCGGGGACAGGCCTCCGGCACCCAGCATTTT	CASRRGQASGTQHF
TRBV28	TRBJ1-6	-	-	TGTGCCAGCAGTTTAGCGGGGCGATGGAATTCACCCCTCCACTTT	CASSLAGRWNSPLHF
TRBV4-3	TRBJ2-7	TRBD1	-	TGCGCCAGCAGCCAGTCCGGGACAGGGACCTACGAGCAGTACTTC	CASSQSGTGTYEQYF
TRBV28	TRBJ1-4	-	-	TGTGCCAGCTATGAGATGCTTAATGAAAAACTGTTTTTT	CASYEMLNEKLFF
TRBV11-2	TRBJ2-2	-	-	TGTGCCAGCAGCTTAGACCCAGGGCTGGCGAACACCGGGGAGCTGTTTTTT	CASSLDPGLANTGELFF
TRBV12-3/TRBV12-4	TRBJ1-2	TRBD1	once	TGTGCCAGCAGTCAAACAGGGGGTGGCTACACCTTC	CASSQTGGGYTF
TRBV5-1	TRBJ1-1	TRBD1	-	TGCGCCAGCAGCCCCTTGGACAGGGTCGACACTGAAGCTTTCTTT	CASSPLDRVDTEAFF
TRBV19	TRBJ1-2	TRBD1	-	TGTGCCAGTAGTATATCCGGGACAGGGTTCTATGGCTACACCTTC	CASSISGTGFYGYTF
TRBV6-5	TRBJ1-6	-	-	TGTGCCAGCAGTTCTCACCGGGATAATTCACCCCTCCACTTT	CASSSHRDNSPLHF